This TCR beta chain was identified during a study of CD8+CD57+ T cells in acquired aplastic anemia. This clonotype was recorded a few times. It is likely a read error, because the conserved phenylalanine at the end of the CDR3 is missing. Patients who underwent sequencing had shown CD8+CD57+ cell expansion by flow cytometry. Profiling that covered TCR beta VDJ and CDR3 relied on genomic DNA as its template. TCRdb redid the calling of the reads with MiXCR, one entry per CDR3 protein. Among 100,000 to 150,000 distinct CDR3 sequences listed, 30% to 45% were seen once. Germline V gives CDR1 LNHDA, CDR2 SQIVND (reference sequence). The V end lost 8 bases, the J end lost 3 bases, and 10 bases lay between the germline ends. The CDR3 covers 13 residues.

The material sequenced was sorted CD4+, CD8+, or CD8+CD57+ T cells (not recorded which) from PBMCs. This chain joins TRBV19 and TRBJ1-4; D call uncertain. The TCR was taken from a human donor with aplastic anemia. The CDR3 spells CASYGESNEKLFL. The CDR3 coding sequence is TGTGCCAGTTACGGGGAGTCTAATGAAAAACTGTTTTTA.